These 23 T cell receptor beta chains were sequenced from one sample in a study of blood T cell repertoires in COVID-19. Profiling relied on immunoSEQ multiplex PCR, and the TCRdb table lists in-frame clones only, not all of them. The table has fewer than 150,000 clones, around 81% seen once. The sequenced material came from peripheral blood. These receptor sequences come from a human donor in a cohort sampled during active COVID-19.

This clone appeared a few times. The chain couples TRBV2 to TRBJ1-6; D uncertain. The germline gives CDR1 SNHLY, CDR2 FYNNEI. The CDR3 has 16 residues. The ends were cut back, 3 bases at V and 0 bases at J, with 9 bases in the middle. CDR3 region: CASSERESSYNSPLHF. The CDR3 region has the DNA TGTGCCAGCAGTGAGCGGGAAAGCTCCTATAATTCACCCCTCCACTTT.

V gene TRBV9 combines with J gene TRBJ2-5; D is unresolved. The V gene's germline CDR1 is SGDLS and CDR2 YYNGEE. Trimming removed 0 bases from V and 1 base from J, with 10 bases in between. CDR3 length equals 15 residues. The CDR3 DNA is TGTGCCAGCAGCGTAGGGGCAGCCTCCCAAGAGACCCAGTACTTC. This encodes CASSVGAASQETQYF.

V and J are TRBV4-1 and TRBJ2-4; 9 nucleotides match TRBD2. Germline V gene lookup returns CDR1 MGHRA and CDR2 YSYEKL. Unmatched junction bases numbered 14, after V lost 4 bases and J lost 1 base. This CDR3 contains 19 residues. The CDR3 nucleotides are TGCGCCAGCAGCCCGGGACCGGGCGGGGGGGCTTTTGCCAAAAACATTCAGTACTTC. Its protein is CASSPGPGGGAFAKNIQYF.

V and J are TRBV3-1 (or the pseudogene TRBV3-2) and TRBJ2-1, with 7 positions matching TRBD1. The germline CDR1 and CDR2 sequences are LGHDT and YNNKEL (reference sequence). Trimming removed 0 bases from V and 7 bases from J; junction bases left unmatched: 9. CDR3 length: 16 residues. In DNA, the CDR3 is TGTGCCAGCAGCCAAGATCTAGGGGCAGGGGGAAATGAGCAGTTCTTC. Translation: CASSQDLGAGGNEQFF.

This clone is a singleton in its sample. The chain carries TRBV27 and TRBJ1-1; D is possibly TRBD1 (5 bases). There are 11 residues in the CDR3. V lost 8 bases and J lost 10, with 14 bases in between. Germline V gene sequence: CDR1 MNHEY, CDR2 SMNVEV (reference sequence). The CDR3 DNA reads as TGTGCCAGCCTGGGGGGAATTAGAGCTTTCTTT. Translated, it gives CASLGGIRAFF.

J is TRBJ2-3 and V is TRBV4-2; tentative D call: TRBD2 (7 bases). The V gene lost 3 bases and the J gene lost 8 bases, with 27 bases spanning the gap. The CDR3 consists of 18 residues. Germline lookup yields CDR1 LGHNA and CDR2 YNFKEQ. The CDR3 DNA reads as TGTGCCAGCAGCCACAGTCCCGGGGCGGGGGCGTTCACGGGTACGCAGTATTTT. Protein: CASSHSPGAGAFTGTQYF.

The V call is TRBV5-5, the J call TRBJ1-1; D gene uncertain. Germline CDR1 reads SGHKS; CDR2 reads YYEKEE (reference sequence). The CDR3 runs to 14 residues. Deletions cut 0 bases from V and 7 bases from J, with 13 bases between. CDR3 protein: CASSLGATKVEAFF. The CDR3 DNA reads TGTGCCAGCAGCTTGGGGGCCACGAAAGTTGAAGCTTTCTTT.

This chain connects TRBV7-8 to TRBJ2-3; 10 bases align to TRBD2. V gave up 5 bases and J gave up 7 bases; unmatched junction bases: 15. Germline CDR1 reads SGHVS; CDR2 reads FQNEAQ. The CDR3 has 17 residues. The CDR3 loop reads CASSLVISGGALHTQYF. The CDR3 coding sequence is TGTGCCAGCAGCCTTGTTATAAGCGGGGGGGCCCTACATACGCAGTATTTT.

The chain has TRBV2 and TRBJ1-5; 8 nucleotides line up with TRBD1. The germline V gene encodes CDR1 SNHLY and CDR2 FYNNEI. The CDR3 has 16 amino acids. Losses at the gene ends were 6 bases for V and 0 bases for J; bases not matched to a gene: 7. As DNA, the CDR3 is TGTGCCAGCAGCCATACAGGGGGGCCTAGCAATCAGCCCCAGCATTTT. Its translation is CASSHTGGPSNQPQHF. Supplemented by reference TRBV2 and TRBJ1-5, the full variable domain reads EPEVTQTPSHQVTQMGQEVILRCVPISNHLYFYWYRQILGQKVEFLVSFYNNEISEKSEIFDDQFSVERPDGSNFTLKIRSTKLEDSAMYFCASSHTGGPSNQPQHFGDGTRLSIL.

The V and J genes are TRBV3-1 (or the pseudogene TRBV3-2) and TRBJ1-3; D remains ambiguous. Germline values: CDR1 LGHDT, CDR2 YNNKEL (reference sequence). With 0 bases removed from V and 2 bases from J, the gap between germline ends came to 8 bases. The CDR3 has 15 amino acids. CDR3: CASSQEGRAGNTIYF. Here the CDR3 DNA reads TGTGCCAGCAGCCAAGAGGGGAGGGCTGGAAACACCATATATTTT.

The rearrangement links TRBV30 to TRBJ2-3; perhaps TRBD2 as D (6 bases). Germline V gene data show CDR1 as GTSNPN and CDR2 as SVGIG (reference sequence). The CDR3 is 14 amino acids. The V end lost 4 bases, the J end lost 2 bases, and 13 bases lay between the germline ends. The CDR3 nucleotides are TGTGCCTGGACTGGCCCGGGACTCACAGATACGCAGTATTTT. Protein product: CAWTGPGLTDTQYF.

The genes are TRBV5-4 and TRBJ1-1; D might be TRBD1 (5 bases). This CDR3 has 13 amino acids. Trimming took off 4 bases at V and 0 bases at J, with 7 bases between the two ends. Germline assignment: CDR1 SGHNT and CDR2 YYREEE (reference sequence). The CDR3 is CASSPRVNTEAFF. The CDR3 region has the DNA TGTGCCAGCAGCCCCAGGGTGAACACTGAAGCTTTCTTT.

This chain joins TRBV12-5 and TRBJ2-3; perhaps TRBD1 as D (6 bases). This CDR3 is 16 amino acids long. V was clipped by 1 base and J by 3 bases, with 14 bases between them. The germline gives CDR1 LGHNT, CDR2 FRNRAP. For the CDR3, the DNA is TGTGCTAGTGGTTTGGAAGGGGGTCTGAGGACAGATACGCAGTATTTT. It codes for CASGLEGGLRTDTQYF.

V gene TRBV19 combines with J gene TRBJ2-7, with 11 bases aligning to TRBD1. CDR1 and CDR2 from the germline V gene are LNHDA and SQIVND (reference sequence). After removal of 6 bases from V and 2 bases from J, the junction contained 6 bases not matched to a gene. The CDR3 has 15 amino acids. The chain's CDR3 is CASRQGQGVAYEQYF. Written as DNA, the CDR3 is TGTGCCAGTAGACAGGGACAGGGGGTGGCCTACGAGCAGTACTTC.

The chain has TRBV6-4 and TRBJ1-2, with 11 bases that match TRBD1. The CDR3 is made up of 15 amino acids. Germline V gene data show CDR1 as MRHNA and CDR2 as SNTAGT. The ends lost 1 base at V and 8 bases at J; junction bases unmatched: 6. CDR3 bases: TGTGCCAGCAGTGACTTGGACAGGGGGCGCCGAGGCTACACCTTC. As protein: CASSDLDRGRRGYTF.

The rearrangement uses TRBV27 and TRBJ1-1; a weak D match, TRBD1 (5 bases). V lost 5 bases and J 6 bases, leaving 16 bases between the germline ends. This CDR3 comprises 14 residues. Germline V gene sequence: CDR1 MNHEY, CDR2 SMNVEV (reference sequence). CDR3 nucleotide sequence: TGTGCCAGCAGTGGGTGGGGGGTCTCCTCTGAAGCTTTCTTT. Encoded protein: CASSGWGVSSEAFF.

This clone was seen a few times. The chain joins TRBV4-1 to TRBJ2-1, with 7 positions matching TRBD2. Germline CDR1 and CDR2: MGHRA and YSYEKL. The ends lost 3 bases at V and 7 bases at J; junction bases unmatched: 6. CDR3 size: 14 residues. CDR3 DNA sequence: TGCGCCAGCAGCCACCCGGGAGGTCGGAATGAGCAGTTCTTC. Protein: CASSHPGGRNEQFF.

The genes are TRBV5-1 and TRBJ2-3; the match to TRBD1 covers 7 bases. The CDR3 is made up of 14 amino acids. After removal of 2 bases from V and 1 base from J, the junction contained 1 base not matched to a gene. Germline V gene data show CDR1 as SGHRS and CDR2 as YFSETQ. The CDR3 is CASSFGTGTDTQYF. Written as DNA, the CDR3 is TGCGCCAGCAGCTTTGGGACAGGCACAGATACGCAGTATTTT.

This clone appeared once. The CDR3 region is CASSLSQGTKNIQYF. CDR3 DNA: TGTGCCAGCAGCTTATCTCAGGGGACCAAAAACATTCAGTACTTC. The chain carries TRBV7-9 and TRBJ2-4; D might be TRBD1 (6 bases). The germline gives CDR1 SEHNR, CDR2 FQNEAQ (reference sequence). The CDR3 covers 15 residues. V lost 2 bases and J lost 2, with 10 bases in between.

This sequence joins TRBV7-8 and TRBJ1-1; D is ambiguous. This CDR3 spans 13 amino acids. V was clipped by 3 bases and J by 4 bases, with 9 bases between them. Germline lookup yields CDR1 SGHVS and CDR2 FQNEAQ. The CDR3, as DNA: TGTGCCAGCAGCTTGCGGGGTAGCACTGAAGCTTTCTTT. Its translation is CASSLRGSTEAFF.

The chain has TRBV25-1 and TRBJ2-5, with D maybe TRBD1 (6 bases). V lost 4 bases, J lost 0 bases, and 15 bases lay in between. CDR1 and CDR2 (germline): MGHDK, SYGVNS. The CDR3 is 16 residues long. CDR3 DNA: TGTGCCAGCAGTGGGGGGCCCGGTTCCTACCAAGAGACCCAGTACTTC. It yields the protein CASSGGPGSYQETQYF.

The J gene is TRBJ2-7, the V gene TRBV19; 12 bases align to TRBD2. From germline, CDR1 is LNHDA and CDR2 SQIVND (reference sequence). Unmatched junction bases numbered 10, after V lost 4 bases and J lost 6 bases. The CDR3 extends over 16 amino acids. The CDR3 DNA reads TGTGCCAGTAGTACCCTTCTAGCGGGGGGGCCGACCGAGCAGTACTTC. Amino acid sequence: CASSTLLAGGPTEQYF. Filled out from reference TRBV19 and TRBJ2-7, the complete variable domain reads DGGITQSPKYLFRKEGQNVTLSCEQNLNHDAMYWYRQDPGQGLRLIYYSQIVNDFQKGDIAEGYSVSREKKESFPLTVTSAQKNPTAFYLCASSTLLAGGPTEQYFGPGTRLTVT.

This chain joins TRBV5-1 and TRBJ2-3; 7 positions agree with TRBD2. V trimming: 0 bases; J trimming: 8 bases; junction bases outside the gene matches: 18. The CDR3 loop spans 18 amino acids. CDR1 is SGHRS and CDR2 is YFSETQ in the germline V gene. The CDR3: CASSLASGLDPRSVTQYF. In nucleotides, the CDR3 is TGCGCCAGCAGCTTGGCCTCTGGACTAGACCCTAGGTCTGTTACGCAGTATTTT.